This is a list of T cell receptor beta chains from one sample in a study of shared clonotypes between healthy human individuals. Measured with immunoSEQ multiplex PCR; TCRdb has only the in-frame clones, and not every one. The sample records under 600,000 clones, 75% to 80% being singletons. The material sequenced was PBMCs. These receptor sequences come from a woman aged 35 to 49 in good health. Some clones in this sample may be carry-over from other donors' samples. The CDR3 runs from the conserved cysteine through the conserved F or W. A D gene is named only where the DNA matches it firmly. Clone size is stated in some rows and not others, as once, few, many or a class when expanded.

D gene | clone size | J gene | V gene | CDR3 DNA | CDR3 protein
TRBD2 | - | TRBJ2-1 | TRBV7-9 | TGTGCCTTTCTAGCGGGATCCTCCTACAATGAGCAGTTCTTC | CAFLAGSSYNEQFF
- | - | TRBJ2-1 | TRBV7-3 | TGTGCCAGCAGCTTACAGTCGGGCCGGGAGCAGTTCTTC | CASSLQSGREQFF
- | - | TRBJ1-1 | TRBV18 | TGTGCCAGCTCTACGGCCAGTGGGGGGGAGAACACTGAAGCTTTCTTT | CASSTASGGENTEAFF
- | once | TRBJ1-2 | TRBV28 | TGTGCCAGCATCCGGGCTAACTATGGCTACACCTTC | CASIRANYGYTF
- | - | TRBJ1-2 | TRBV5-1 | TGCGCCAGCAGCTTGGGGCCTCGACAGCCAACTAAGGGCTACACCTTC | CASSLGPRQPTKGYTF
- | - | TRBJ1-2 | TRBV5-4 | TGTGCCAGCAGCTTGGCAGGGGCGAACTATGGCTACACCTTC | CASSLAGANYGYTF
TRBD2 | - | TRBJ2-1 | TRBV6-1 | TGTGCCAGCAGTGGCCCCCTGACTAGCGGGACAAGGAATGAGCAGTTCTTC | CASSGPLTSGTRNEQFF
TRBD2 | - | TRBJ2-1 | TRBV11-2 | TGTGCCAGCAGCTCCCTGGGACTAGTTCTCAATGAGCAGTTCTTC | CASSSLGLVLNEQFF
TRBD2 | - | TRBJ2-5 | TRBV19 | TGTGCCAGTATGGAGGGGCTGGGAGGGCAAGAGACCCAGTACTTC | CASMEGLGGQETQYF
TRBD1 | - | TRBJ1-2 | TRBV18 | TGTGCCAGCTCACCCGTCCCGGGACAGGGAGCCTATGGCTACACCTTC | CASSPVPGQGAYGYTF
- | - | TRBJ2-7 | TRBV5-1 | TGCGCCAGCAGCCGACAGACAGGCGCCTACGAGCAGTACTTC | CASSRQTGAYEQYF
- | - | TRBJ2-5 | TRBV27 | TGTGCCAGCAGTTTATCCCCGGAGGGGGTCCAAGAGACCCAGTACTTC | CASSLSPEGVQETQYF
TRBD2 | - | TRBJ2-3 | TRBV7-7 | TGTGCCAGCAGCCCCCTATCTAGCGGGAGCACAGATACGCAGTATTTT | CASSPLSSGSTDTQYF
- | - | TRBJ1-3 | TRBV11-2 | TGTGCCAGCAGCTTATATGGAATCCTTGGAAACACCATATATTTT | CASSLYGILGNTIYF
TRBD2 | - | TRBJ2-5 | TRBV9 | TGTGCCAGCAGCGTCGGGGGAGGGCTAGCGGGAGAAGAGACCCAGTACTTC | CASSVGGGLAGEETQYF
TRBD2 | - | TRBJ2-3 | TRBV15 | TGTGCCACCAGCAGAGATCGACTAGCGGGAACAGATACGCAGTATTTT | CATSRDRLAGTDTQYF
TRBD2 | - | TRBJ2-2 | TRBV7-8 | TGTGCCAGCAGCATGACTAGCGGGAGCACCGGGGAGCTGTTTTTT | CASSMTSGSTGELFF
- | - | TRBJ1-3 | TRBV19 | TGTGCCAGTAGCCGGCGGGGACGGAGCTCTGGAAACACCATATATTTT | CASSRRGRSSGNTIYF
TRBD1 | - | TRBJ2-3 | TRBV30 | TGTGCCTGGAGTGTAGGGACAGAAGCAGATACGCAGTATTTT | CAWSVGTEADTQYF
- | - | TRBJ2-7 | TRBV5-4 | TGTGCCAGCAGCCCGCAGACGGGGGCAAGCTACGAGCAGTACTTC | CASSPQTGASYEQYF
- | - | TRBJ1-4 | TRBV4-3 | TGCGCCAGCAGCCAAGGAAACAGAGGTGTGGGTGAAAAACTGTTTTTT | CASSQGNRGVGEKLFF
TRBD2 | - | TRBJ2-2 | TRBV5-1 | TGCGCCAGCAGGGGAGGACTAGCGGGAGCCACCGGGGAGCTGTTTTTT | CASRGGLAGATGELFF
- | - | TRBJ2-1 | TRBV9 | TGTGCCAGCAGCCCGAGGGGCTCCTACAATGAGCAGTTCTTC | CASSPRGSYNEQFF
TRBD2 | once | TRBJ2-7 | TRBV19 | TGTGCCAGTAGTATAGCTAGCGGGAGGATTTACGAGCAGTACTTC | CASSIASGRIYEQYF
- | - | TRBJ1-3 | TRBV10-3 | TGTGCCATCAGGAGGGGGGAGACTGGAAACACCATATATTTT | CAIRRGETGNTIYF
TRBD2 | - | TRBJ2-5 | TRBV4-1 | TGCGCCAGCAGCCAAGATTCTAGCGGGAGTATTGGGCAGTACTTC | CASSQDSSGSIGQYF
- | - | TRBJ2-1 | TRBV5-1 | TGCGCCAGCAGCTCCGGACTACTTCTCGATGAGCAGTTCTTC | CASSSGLLLDEQFF
- | - | TRBJ2-2 | TRBV7-2 | TGTGCCAGCAGCCTCCGGGGCTCGAACACCGGGGAGCTGTTTTTT | CASSLRGSNTGELFF
- | few | TRBJ1-5 | TRBV2 | TGTGCCAGCAGGCGGGAATTCACAAGCAATCAGCCCCAGCATTTT | CASRREFTSNQPQHF
- | - | TRBJ1-1 | TRBV11-2 | TGTGCCAGCAGCTTTGACTACAGTGAAGCTTTCTTT | CASSFDYSEAFF
- | - | TRBJ2-1 | TRBV11-2 | TGTGCCAGCAGCTTAGATCGGGGTGGCAATGAGCAGTTCTTC | CASSLDRGGNEQFF
- | - | TRBJ1-1 | TRBV5-1 | TGCGCCAGCAGCCGGCTCGGGGGACTTGCGAACACTGAAGCTTTCTTT | CASSRLGGLANTEAFF
- | - | TRBJ1-1 | TRBV11-3 | TGTGCCAGCAGCTTAGATCGAGGGACTGAAGCTTTCTTT | CASSLDRGTEAFF
TRBD1 | - | TRBJ2-7 | TRBV11-1 | TGTGCCAGCAGCCTCAGGACAGGGGACGGCGAGCAGTACTTC | CASSLRTGDGEQYF
- | - | TRBJ2-2 | TRBV4-3 | TGCGCCAGCAGCCTTGTTGGTCCCGGGGAGCTGTTTTTT | CASSLVGPGELFF
TRBD1 | - | TRBJ1-1 | TRBV7-2 | TGTGCCAGCAGCCCCCCCCCAGGGGGAGACACTGAAGCTTTCTTT | CASSPPPGGDTEAFF
- | - | TRBJ1-2 | TRBV28 | TGTGCCAGCAGTCTCACAGGGTTTGGCTACACCTTC | CASSLTGFGYTF
- | - | TRBJ2-1 | TRBV10-3 | TGTGCCATCAGTGAGTCACGGGATGAGCAGTTCTTC | CAISESRDEQFF
- | - | TRBJ2-5 | TRBV30 | TGTGCCTGGAACCGCGAAGAGACCCAGTACTTC | CAWNREETQYF
- | once | TRBJ1-3 | TRBV18 | TGTGCCAGCTCACCACCCTATCTAGGGGGCTCTGGAAACACCATATATTTT | CASSPPYLGGSGNTIYF
- | - | TRBJ2-1 | TRBV2 | TGTGCCAGCAGTGTATCAGTTCCCCTCTACAATGAGCAGTTCTTC | CASSVSVPLYNEQFF
- | - | TRBJ2-1 | TRBV9 | TGTGCCAGCAGCGTCGCCGGGGGCTCCTACAATGAGCAGTTCTTC | CASSVAGGSYNEQFF
- | few | TRBJ1-3 | TRBV18 | TGTGCCAGCTCACGGGAAGCTGGAAACACCATATATTTT | CASSREAGNTIYF
- | - | TRBJ1-1 | TRBV5-1 | TGCGCCAGCAGCGTAACAGGTAACACTGAAGCTTTCTTT | CASSVTGNTEAFF
TRBD2 | - | TRBJ2-1 | TRBV7-9 | TGTGCCAGCAGCGTAGCGGGAGGGCTAAAAAATGAGCAGTTCTTC | CASSVAGGLKNEQFF
TRBD1 | - | TRBJ2-7 | TRBV23-1 | TGCGCCAGCAGCCCAAGGACAGGTTGCGCCCACGAGCGGTACTTC | CASSPRTGCAHERYF
TRBD2 | - | TRBJ2-1 | TRBV10-3 | TGTGCCATCAGTGAGCCCCACCGTGGTAGCGGGAGGGCCAGGTCCTACAATGAGCAGTTCTTC | CAISEPHRGSGRARSYNEQFF
TRBD1 | - | TRBJ2-2 | TRBV19 | TGTGCCAGTAGTGGGACAGGGGGGGCCGGGGAGCTGTTTTTT | CASSGTGGAGELFF
TRBD1 | few | TRBJ2-3 | TRBV29-1 | TGCAGCGTAGCCAAGGGACAGGGGATGGATACGCAGTATTTT | CSVAKGQGMDTQYF
TRBD1 | - | TRBJ2-1 | TRBV5-1 | TGCGCCAGCAGCTTGGGGACAGGGGGGAACAATGAGCAGTTCTTC | CASSLGTGGNNEQFF
TRBD1 | - | TRBJ2-2 | TRBV19 | TGTGCCAGTAGTATAAGACAGGGGTACACCGGGGAGCTGTTTTTT | CASSIRQGYTGELFF
TRBD2 | - | TRBJ2-7 | TRBV5-1 | TGCGCCAGCAGCGGTGGACTAGCGGGCTCCTACGAGCAGTACTTC | CASSGGLAGSYEQYF
- | - | TRBJ2-3 | TRBV7-9 | TGTGCCAGCAGCTTAAAAGTCCGGGCTAGCGGAAAGGGGGCAGATACGCAGTATTTT | CASSLKVRASGKGADTQYF